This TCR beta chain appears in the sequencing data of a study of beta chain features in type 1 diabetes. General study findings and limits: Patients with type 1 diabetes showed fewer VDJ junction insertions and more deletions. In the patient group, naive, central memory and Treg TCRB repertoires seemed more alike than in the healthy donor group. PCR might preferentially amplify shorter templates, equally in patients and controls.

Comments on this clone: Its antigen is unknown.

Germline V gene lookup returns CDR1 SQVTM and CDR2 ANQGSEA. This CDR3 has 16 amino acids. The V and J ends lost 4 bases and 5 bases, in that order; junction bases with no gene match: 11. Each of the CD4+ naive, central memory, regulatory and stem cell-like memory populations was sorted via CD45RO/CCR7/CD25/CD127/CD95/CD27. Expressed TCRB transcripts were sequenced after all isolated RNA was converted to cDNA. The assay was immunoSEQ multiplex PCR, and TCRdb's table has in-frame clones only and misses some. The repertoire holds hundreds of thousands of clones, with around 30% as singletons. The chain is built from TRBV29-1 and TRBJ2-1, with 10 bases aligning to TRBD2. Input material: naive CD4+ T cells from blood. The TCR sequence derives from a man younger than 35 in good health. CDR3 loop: CSVGRRGLAGDNEQFF. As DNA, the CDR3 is TGCAGCGTTGGTAGAAGGGGGCTAGCGGGAGACAATGAGCAGTTCTTC.